This TCR beta chain was observed in a study of T cells in Graves' hyperthyroidism and ophthalmopathy. Amplified regions were TCR beta CDR3 sequences from RNA transcripts. Using the HTBI primer set, a first-round RT-PCR was run on the TCR CDR3. From the multiplex PCR reads, TCRdb called clonotypes with MiXCR, one entry per CDR3 protein. The sample records around 690,000 distinct CDR3 sequences, more than 20% being singletons. After removal of 2 bases from V and 3 bases from J, the junction contained 1 base not matched to a gene. The CDR3 is 14 amino acids. CDR1 and CDR2 from the germline V gene are SNHLY and FYNNEI. There are a few counts of this clonotype.

The sequence was collected from a man in his thirties or forties with Graves' ophthalmopathy. Material: blood. The chain joins TRBV2 to TRBJ2-7, with 10 nucleotides matching TRBD1. In DNA, the CDR3 is TGTGCCAGCAGTGAATGGGACAGGGGCTACGAGCAGTACTTC. Its protein is CASSEWDRGYEQYF.